Reported below is one TCR beta chain. This specimen includes other DNA sequences encoding the same CDR3. The germline V gene encodes CDR1 PRHDT and CDR2 FYEKMQ (reference sequence). V gave up 2 bases and J gave up 5 bases, with 6 bases separating them. CDR3 length equals 12 residues. This sample was included in a study of cytomegalovirus exposure and HLA in healthy donors. PCR amplification relied on 60 Vbeta primers (plus 13 Jbeta primers). Original processing notes: The authors later counted 70 million to 85 million unique TCR beta chains, 9.5 million to 11 million of them shared. TCRdb keeps only in-frame clones here, not all; method: immunoSEQ multiplex PCR. V, J and clone size reflect that table, while D and trimming were determined from the DNA. The table shows tens of thousands of clones, with more than 70% occurring only once.

The chain recombines TRBV13 with TRBJ2-5, with D maybe TRBD2 (5 bases). The sample consisted of PBMCs. The receptor was derived from a man aged 35 to 55 in good health and CMV-seronegative. CDR3 DNA sequence: TGTGCCAGCAGCTTACGAGGGGAGACCCAGTACTTC. Its translation is CASSLRGETQYF.